The 9 T cell receptor beta chains below come from one sample, sequenced in a study of OX40 agonist ivuxolimab in advanced cancers. Clones were read by immunoSEQ multiplex PCR, and TCRdb kept only the in-frame ones, dropping some. Of tens of thousands of clones in the sample, around 87% were seen once. Sequenced material: CD4+ or CD8+ T cells sorted from blood, taken in a trial of the OX40 agonist ivuxolimab. These receptors came from an adult with an advanced solid tumor such as melanoma, head and neck, liver or kidney cancer.

The V call is TRBV19, the J call TRBJ1-5, with 8 bases fitting TRBD1. The germline V gene encodes CDR1 LNHDA and CDR2 SQIVND (reference sequence). V shed 3 bases, J shed 4 bases, and the junction held 8 bases outside the gene matches. The CDR3 runs 16 residues. DNA for the CDR3: TGTGCCAGTAGTATCGGGACAGGCGGGACGAATCAGCCCCAGCATTTT. Translated, it gives CASSIGTGGTNQPQHF.

The chain links TRBV6-5 to TRBJ1-1; no clear D gene. In germline, CDR1 is MNHEY, CDR2 SVGAGI. Trimming removed 2 bases at V and 6 bases at J, with 13 bases between. This CDR3 comprises 14 residues. CDR3 in DNA: TGTGCCAGCAGTTACGGTGGGGTTCCGCCTGAAGCTTTCTTT. Protein sequence: CASSYGGVPPEAFF.

V is TRBV19 and J is TRBJ2-3; D is possibly TRBD1 (6 bases). V lost 4 bases to trimming and J lost 6 bases, with 20 bases between them. Germline-derived CDR1 and CDR2 are LNHDA and SQIVND (reference sequence). The CDR3 runs to 16 residues. The CDR3 sequence is CASSKATGSNSDTQYF. The DNA of the CDR3 is TGTGCCAGTAGTAAGGCCACAGGGTCCAATTCGGATACGCAGTATTTT.

V is TRBV27 and J is TRBJ1-2; D is possibly TRBD1 (5 bases). Germline V gene sequence: CDR1 MNHEY, CDR2 SMNVEV (reference sequence). The CDR3 contains 14 residues. With 5 bases removed from V and 7 bases from J, the gap between germline ends came to 17 bases. CDR3 sequence reads: CASSLNSGGGGYTF. The CDR3 DNA reads TGTGCCAGCAGTCTTAACAGCGGGGGTGGTGGCTACACCTTC.

Only a few counts were recorded for this clone. This rearrangement joins TRBV27 to TRBJ2-4, with 8 bases matching TRBD1. The CDR3 contains 16 residues. Germline V gene sequence: CDR1 MNHEY, CDR2 SMNVEV (reference sequence). The ends lost 5 bases at V and 1 base at J; junction bases unmatched: 7. In DNA, the CDR3 is TGTGCCAGCAGTCTAACCGGGACAGGTGCCAAAAACATTCAGTACTTC. It encodes CASSLTGTGAKNIQYF.

The chain combines TRBV7-3 with TRBJ2-6; 7 bases agree with TRBD1. Germline CDR1 reads SGHTA; CDR2 reads FQGTGA. V dropped 5 bases and J dropped 0; count of bases not matched to a gene: 10. The CDR3 length is 18 residues. The CDR3 nucleotides read TGTGCCAGCAGCGGACTGGGACGGGACAGCTCTGGGGCCAACGTCCTGACTTTC. Its protein is CASSGLGRDSSGANVLTF.

The chain recombines TRBV5-1 with TRBJ1-6; weak D call: TRBD1 (6 bases). V was clipped by 0 bases and J by 7 bases, with 14 bases between them. The CDR3 is 16 residues long. Looked up from germline, CDR1 is SGHRS and CDR2 is YFSETQ. CDR3 sequence (DNA): TGCGCCAGCAGCTTGGAGCAGGGGTCGAGGAATTCACCCCTCCACTTT. It is translated as CASSLEQGSRNSPLHF.

V gene TRBV15 combines with J gene TRBJ2-1; D uncertain. Germline lookup yields CDR1 LNHNV and CDR2 YYDKDF (reference sequence). The CDR3 covers 12 residues. V was pared by 0 bases and J by 8 bases, with 5 bases between. CDR3 amino acids: CATSRDRYEQFF. Written as DNA, the CDR3 is TGTGCCACCAGCAGAGATAGGTATGAGCAGTTCTTC.

The chain is built from TRBV7-2 and TRBJ1-1, with D unclear. The CDR3 runs to 15 residues. Trimming took off 2 bases at V and 3 bases at J, with 13 bases between the two ends. Per the germline V gene, CDR1 is SGHTA and CDR2 is FQGNSA. The CDR3 sequence: CASSLLTIGDTEAFF. The CDR3 nucleotides read TGTGCCAGCAGCTTACTAACTATTGGGGACACTGAAGCTTTCTTT.